These T cell receptor beta chains were read from a single sample in a study of blood T cell repertoires in COVID-19. Data came from immunoSEQ multiplex PCR; TCRdb stores just in-frame clones and leaves some out. The table lists 60,000 to 75,000 clones, approximately 88% of them singletons. Sequences were obtained from peripheral blood. The receptors derive from a human donor in a cohort sampled during active COVID-19. Both conserved end residues are part of each CDR3. The order of the fields is D gene, clone size, V gene, J gene, CDR3 protein, CDR3 DNA. A D gene is named only where the DNA matches it firmly. For some rows the clone size is stated as once, few or many, or as a class when expanded; others skip it.

NA	few	TRBV7-9	TRBJ2-7	CASTPGGVPTYEQYF	TGTGCCAGCACCCCAGGAGGGGTTCCAACCTACGAGCAGTACTTC
NA	NA	TRBV19	TRBJ1-2	CASSWGLTYGYTF	TGTGCCAGTAGCTGGGGACTTACCTATGGCTACACCTTC
NA	NA	TRBV6-5	TRBJ2-5	CASRVRERGETQYF	TGTGCCAGCAGAGTCCGGGAGCGTGGAGAGACCCAGTACTTC
NA	NA	TRBV4-2	TRBJ1-1	CASVQGHRGSTEAFF	TGTGCCAGCGTCCAGGGACACCGCGGAAGCACTGAAGCTTTCTTT
NA	NA	TRBV7-2	TRBJ1-5	CASSFDISNQPQHF	TGTGCCAGCAGCTTTGACATTTCCAATCAGCCCCAGCATTTT
TRBD2	NA	TRBV5-4	TRBJ2-3	CASSSGTSGTIPGDTQYF	TGTGCCAGCAGCTCAGGGACTAGCGGCACAATACCTGGGGATACGCAGTATTTT
TRBD2	NA	TRBV7-2	TRBJ2-7	CASSQEGLAGTYEQYF	TGTGCCAGCAGCCAAGAGGGACTAGCGGGAACCTACGAGCAGTACTTC
NA	once	TRBV20-1	TRBJ2-7	CSARSAAEQYF	TGCAGTGCTAGGTCAGCAGCGGAGCAGTACTTC
TRBD1	NA	TRBV3-1/TRBV3-2	TRBJ2-7	CASSQGQGAPYEQYF	TGTGCCAGCAGCCAAGGTCAGGGGGCCCCCTACGAGCAGTACTTC
NA	many	TRBV6-1	TRBJ1-5	CASSEVEYQPQHF	TGTGCCAGCAGTGAAGTCGAGTATCAGCCCCAGCATTTT
NA	NA	TRBV3-1/TRBV3-2	TRBJ1-4	CASSPRVGATNEKLFF	TGTGCCAGCAGCCCAAGGGTCGGGGCAACTAATGAAAAACTGTTTTTT
NA	few	TRBV19	TRBJ1-1	CASSIGDIEAFF	TGTGCCAGTAGTATCGGGGACATTGAAGCTTTCTTT
TRBD2	once	TRBV4-2	TRBJ2-3	CASSQVGFEAGVADTQYF	TGTGCCAGCAGCCAGGTGGGGTTTGAAGCGGGGGTAGCAGATACGCAGTATTTT
TRBD1	NA	TRBV19	TRBJ2-2	CASSATGGDTGELFF	TGTGCCAGTAGTGCGACAGGGGGAGACACCGGGGAGCTGTTTTTT
TRBD1	once	TRBV5-8	TRBJ2-7	CASAPGQGDEGAYEQYF	TGTGCCAGCGCTCCGGGACAGGGTGATGAGGGGGCCTACGAGCAGTACTTC
NA	NA	TRBV7-9	TRBJ2-2	CASSLSGFGQSYSGELFF	TGTGCCAGCAGCTTATCCGGCTTTGGGCAGTCGTATTCCGGGGAGCTGTTTTTT
NA	NA	TRBV2	TRBJ1-1	CASRTDRSTEAFF	TGTGCCAGCAGGACGGACAGATCCACTGAAGCTTTCTTT
NA	NA	TRBV6-5	TRBJ2-7	CASSQKGPISYEQYF	TGTGCCAGCAGTCAGAAGGGGCCTATTTCCTACGAGCAGTACTTC
NA	NA	TRBV3-1/TRBV3-2	TRBJ2-7	CASSQDRTAYEQYF	TGTGCCAGCAGCCAAGACAGGACAGCCTACGAGCAGTACTTC
TRBD1	NA	TRBV7-3	TRBJ1-2	CASSLQGQYGYTF	TGTGCCAGCAGCTTACAGGGACAGTATGGCTACACCTTC
NA	NA	TRBV6-6	TRBJ1-1	CASSYFGQNTEAFF	TGTGCCAGCAGTTACTTCGGACAGAACACTGAAGCTTTCTTT
TRBD2	NA	TRBV12-5	TRBJ2-2	CASGSGGAFTGELFF	TGTGCTAGTGGTTCCGGGGGGGCTTTCACCGGGGAGCTGTTTTTT
TRBD1	NA	TRBV28	TRBJ1-2	CASSPRDRRDYGYTF	TGTGCCAGCAGCCCTCGGGACAGGCGTGACTATGGCTACACCTTC
NA	few	TRBV6-6	TRBJ1-3	CASRGSSGNTIYF	TGTGCCAGCAGGGGGAGCTCTGGAAACACCATATATTTT
NA	once	TRBV2	TRBJ1-4	CASTRGRTNCFF	NA
TRBD1	NA	TRBV7-9	TRBJ1-2	CASSLDGGQASGYTF	TGTGCCAGCAGCTTAGACGGCGGACAGGCGAGCGGCTACACCTTC
TRBD1	NA	TRBV29-1	TRBJ2-2	CSGQGYSGELFF	TGCAGCGGACAGGGATATTCCGGGGAGCTGTTTTTT
NA	NA	TRBV7-9	TRBJ1-2	CASSFTGQSTNYGYTF	TGTGCCAGCAGCTTCACTGGACAGAGCACTAACTATGGCTACACCTTC
TRBD1	NA	TRBV10-3	TRBJ1-1	CAISGGQGGTTEAFF	TGTGCCATCAGTGGAGGACAGGGGGGAACGACTGAAGCTTTCTTT
NA	NA	TRBV19	TRBJ2-3	CASSMSPGASTDTQYF	TGTGCCAGTAGTATGAGTCCGGGAGCGAGCACAGATACGCAGTATTTT
NA	NA	TRBV6-2/TRBV6-3	TRBJ2-3	CASSYGGTTDTQYF	TGTGCCAGCAGTTACGGGGGGACCACAGATACGCAGTATTTT
TRBD1	NA	TRBV5-5	TRBJ2-3	CASSSPSGTETTDTQYF	TGTGCCAGCAGCTCACCTTCCGGGACAGAGACCACAGATACGCAGTATTTT
NA	NA	TRBV30	TRBJ2-7	CAWRAGAYEQYF	TGTGCCTGGAGGGCTGGTGCCTACGAGCAGTACTTC
TRBD2	once	TRBV6-5	TRBJ2-3	CASIRSGGGGTQYF	TGTGCCAGCATCCGAAGCGGGGGAGGCGGTACGCAGTATTTT
TRBD2	once	TRBV10-3	TRBJ2-1	CAISPLAGVVNEQFF	TGTGCCATCAGCCCACTAGCGGGAGTGGTCAATGAGCAGTTCTTC
TRBD2	NA	TRBV5-1	TRBJ2-7	CASSSSGNSYEQYF	TGCGCCAGCAGCTCTAGCGGGAACTCCTACGAGCAGTACTTC
TRBD2	NA	TRBV12-3/TRBV12-4	TRBJ2-3	CASSPGGADTQYF	TGTGCCAGCAGCCCGGGGGGTGCAGATACGCAGTATTTT
NA	NA	TRBV7-8	TRBJ1-4	CASSLTSRGEKLFF	TGTGCCAGCAGCCTGACCTCCCGAGGAGAAAAACTGTTTTTT
TRBD2	NA	TRBV4-1	TRBJ2-2	CASSLGEGRYTGELFF	TGCGCCAGCAGCTTAGGGGAGGGGCGGTACACCGGGGAGCTGTTTTTT
NA	NA	TRBV6-5	TRBJ1-5	CASRSRTTEIQPQHF	TGTGCCAGCAGATCGCGAACCACAGAAATTCAGCCCCAGCATTTT
TRBD2	NA	TRBV14	TRBJ2-3	CASSQGVLGLAGVTDTQYF	TGTGCCAGCAGCCAAGGTGTGTTGGGACTAGCGGGGGTCACAGATACGCAGTATTTT
NA	NA	TRBV9	TRBJ2-1	CASSVASSYNEQFF	TGTGCCAGCAGCGTAGCTAGCTCCTACAATGAGCAGTTCTTC
TRBD1	NA	TRBV6-5	TRBJ2-1	CASRDRGSSYNEQFF	TGTGCCAGCAGGGACAGGGGGAGTTCCTACAATGAGCAGTTCTTC
TRBD1	NA	TRBV5-1	TRBJ2-5	CASSLTLTGLGETQYF	TGCGCCAGCAGCCTCACCTTGACAGGGTTGGGGGAGACCCAGTACTTC
NA	once	TRBV7-2	TRBJ1-1	CASSLRPTNTEAFF	TGTGCCAGCAGCTTGAGGCCGACGAACACTGAAGCTTTCTTT
TRBD2	NA	TRBV7-9	TRBJ2-2	CASSQRGEANTGELFF	TGTGCCAGCAGCCAGCGGGGGGAGGCGAACACCGGGGAGCTGTTTTTT
NA	NA	TRBV6-5	TRBJ2-5	CASSLNRKETQYF	TGTGCCAGCAGTTTAAACAGAAAAGAGACCCAGTACTTC
NA	NA	TRBV19	TRBJ1-1	CASSITGIMNTEAFF	TGTGCCAGTAGTATTACCGGGATAATGAACACTGAAGCTTTCTTT
NA	NA	TRBV3-1/TRBV3-2	TRBJ1-5	CASSQGPGSNQPQHF	TGTGCCAGCAGCCAGGGTCCAGGGAGCAATCAGCCCCAGCATTTT
NA	NA	TRBV4-3	TRBJ2-5	CASSQQQSRMETQYF	TGCGCCAGCAGCCAACAACAGAGCAGGATGGAGACCCAGTACTTC
NA	few	TRBV15	TRBJ2-7	CATSRDGTSYEQYF	TGTGCCACCAGCAGAGACGGGACTTCCTACGAGCAGTACTTC
TRBD1	NA	TRBV5-1	TRBJ2-4	CASSFGQGRDIQYF	TGCGCCAGCAGCTTCGGACAGGGGAGGGACATTCAGTACTTC
TRBD2	NA	TRBV5-1	TRBJ2-3	CASNLAGGADTQYF	TGCGCCAGCAACCTAGCGGGTGGGGCAGATACGCAGTATTTT
TRBD1	once	TRBV20-1	TRBJ1-1	CSANRGTEAFF	TGCAGTGCAAACAGGGGCACTGAAGCTTTCTTT
TRBD2	NA	TRBV4-2	TRBJ2-7	CASSPSKREGYEQYF	TGTGCCAGCAGCCCAAGCAAGCGGGAAGGGTACGAGCAGTACTTC
NA	NA	TRBV7-2	TRBJ2-5	CASSFGGLETQYF	TGTGCCAGCAGCTTCGGGGGGCTAGAGACCCAGTACTTC
NA	NA	TRBV15	TRBJ2-5	CATRGDFGVQETQYF	TGTGCCACCAGGGGGGACTTCGGAGTACAAGAGACCCAGTACTTC